The present TCR beta chain was sequenced within a study of control samples from healthy donors and cancer patients. V was clipped by 5 bases and J by 10 bases, with 11 bases between them. Germline CDR1 reads KGHDR; CDR2 reads SFDVKD. The CDR3 length is 13 residues. Sequenced by immunoSEQ multiplex PCR; TCRdb stores in-frame clones only, minus some. The table shows 30,000 to 40,000 clones, with around 88% occurring only once. Sequencing was carried out using PBMCs. The chain couples TRBV24-1 to TRBJ1-6; D unresolved. The TCR sequence derives from a woman aged 60 to 75 with lung cancer. CDR3 sequence (DNA): TGTGCCACCAGTGCCTCGGGCGGGTCACCCCTCCACTTT. Translated: CATSASGGSPLHF.